This section outlines one T cell receptor beta chain sequence together with its context. These data are taken from a study of T cell clones after liver transplantation. Sequencing used immunoSEQ multiplex PCR; TCRdb keeps in-frame clones, though not all of them. The sample lists 70,000 to 85,000 clones, 75% to 90% occurring once. The CDR3 loop spans 16 amino acids. The germline gives CDR1 KGHSH, CDR2 LQKENI. V was pared by 1 base and J by 1 base, with 8 bases between. The V gene is TRBV18, the J gene TRBJ2-6; D is tentatively TRBD1 or TRBD2 (5 bases each). The source was CD4+ T cells from blood, collected before liver transplant. This clonotype was obtained from a human donor who received a liver transplant. CDR3 region: CASSPRGFSGANVLTF. CDR3 DNA sequence: TGTGCCAGCTCACCACGGGGGTTTTCTGGGGCCAACGTCCTGACTTTC.